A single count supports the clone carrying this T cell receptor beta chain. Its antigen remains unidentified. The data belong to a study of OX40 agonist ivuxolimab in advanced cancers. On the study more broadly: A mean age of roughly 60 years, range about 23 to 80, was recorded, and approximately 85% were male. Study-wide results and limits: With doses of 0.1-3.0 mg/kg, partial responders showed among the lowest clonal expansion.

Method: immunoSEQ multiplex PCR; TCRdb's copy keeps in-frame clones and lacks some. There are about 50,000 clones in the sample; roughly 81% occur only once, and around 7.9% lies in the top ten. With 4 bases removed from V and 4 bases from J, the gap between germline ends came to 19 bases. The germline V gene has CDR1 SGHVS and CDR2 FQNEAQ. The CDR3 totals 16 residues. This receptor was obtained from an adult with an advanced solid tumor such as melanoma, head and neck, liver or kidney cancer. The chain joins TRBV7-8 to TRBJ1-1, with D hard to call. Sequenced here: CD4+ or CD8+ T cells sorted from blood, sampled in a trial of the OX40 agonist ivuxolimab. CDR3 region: CASSSRVGAEPTEAFF. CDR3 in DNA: TGTGCCAGCAGCTCCCGGGTGGGAGCGGAACCCACTGAAGCTTTCTTT. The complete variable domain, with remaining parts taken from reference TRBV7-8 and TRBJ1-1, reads GAGVSQSPRYKVAKRGQDVALRCDPISGHVSLFWYQQALGQGPEFLTYFQNEAQLDKSGLPSDRFFAERPEGSVSTLKIQRTQQEDSAVYLCASSSRVGAEPTEAFFGQGTRLTVV.